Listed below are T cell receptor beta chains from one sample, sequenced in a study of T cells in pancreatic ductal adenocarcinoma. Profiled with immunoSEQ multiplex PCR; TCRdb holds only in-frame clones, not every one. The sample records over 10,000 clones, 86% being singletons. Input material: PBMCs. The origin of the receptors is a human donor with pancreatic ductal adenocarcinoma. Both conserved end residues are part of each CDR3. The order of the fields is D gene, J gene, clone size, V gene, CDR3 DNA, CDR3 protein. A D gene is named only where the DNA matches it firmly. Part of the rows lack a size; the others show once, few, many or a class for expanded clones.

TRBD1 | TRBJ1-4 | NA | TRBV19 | TGTGCCAGTAGTATTCAGGGGGGGAATGAAAAACTGTTTTTT | CASSIQGGNEKLFF
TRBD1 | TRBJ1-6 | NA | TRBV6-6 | TGTGCCAGCAGTGGGACAGATTTTGGCTCACCCCTCCACTTT | CASSGTDFGSPLHF
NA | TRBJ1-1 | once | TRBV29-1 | TGCAGCGTTGAAGGCCTACAGGGAGGTGAAGCTTTCTTT | CSVEGLQGGEAFF
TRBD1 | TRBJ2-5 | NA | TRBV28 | TGTGCCAGCAGTTCGGGACAGATCCAAGAGACCCAGTACTTC | CASSSGQIQETQYF
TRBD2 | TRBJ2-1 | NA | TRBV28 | TGTGCCAGCAGCTTGTCGATTAGCGGGAGGGGGAAGCATGAGCAGTTCTTC | CASSLSISGRGKHEQFF
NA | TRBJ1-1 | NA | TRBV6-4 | TGTGCCAGCAGCTCCCAGCCAGGCTCTGAAGCTTTCTTT | CASSSQPGSEAFF
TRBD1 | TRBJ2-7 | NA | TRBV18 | TGTGCCAGCTCACCTCCCGGGACAGGGTCCTACGAGCAGTACTTC | CASSPPGTGSYEQYF
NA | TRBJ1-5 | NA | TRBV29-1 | TGCAGCGTTGAAACCTCGGGGGGAGAGAGTCAGCCCCAGCATTTT | CSVETSGGESQPQHF
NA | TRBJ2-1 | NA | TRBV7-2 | TGTGCCAGCAGCTTAGGCCGGAACAATGAGCAGTTCTTC | CASSLGRNNEQFF
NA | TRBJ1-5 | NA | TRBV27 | TGTGCCAGCAGTTTATCTGGGCTGGGGATCGATCAGCCCCAGCATTTT | CASSLSGLGIDQPQHF
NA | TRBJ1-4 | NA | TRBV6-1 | TGTGCCAGCAGTGAAGCAAGGATGCCCCTGTTTTTT | CASSEARMPLFF
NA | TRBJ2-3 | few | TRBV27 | TGTGCCAGCAGTTTAAACGGAGATACGCAGTATTTT | CASSLNGDTQYF
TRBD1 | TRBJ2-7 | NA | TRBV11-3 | TGTGCCAGCAGCTTAACAGGGGCGCAAGCCGAGCAGTACTTC | CASSLTGAQAEQYF
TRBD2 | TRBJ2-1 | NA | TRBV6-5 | TGTGCCAGCAGTTACTCGACGGCGGGAGGGAACAATGAGCAGTTCTTC | CASSYSTAGGNNEQFF
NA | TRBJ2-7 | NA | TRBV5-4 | TGTGCCAGCAGCTTGCAGGGGAGTTACGAGCAGTACTTC | CASSLQGSYEQYF
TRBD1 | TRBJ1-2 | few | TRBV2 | TGTGCCAGCAGTTACGGGACAGGGGATGGCTACACCTTC | CASSYGTGDGYTF
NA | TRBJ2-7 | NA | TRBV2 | TGTGCCAGCAGTGGACGTGAGGGAGTGGTAGAGCAGTACTTC | CASSGREGVVEQYF
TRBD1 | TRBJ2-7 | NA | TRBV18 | TGTGCCAGCTCTCCTGAGACAGGGCCCGAGCAGTACTTC | CASSPETGPEQYF
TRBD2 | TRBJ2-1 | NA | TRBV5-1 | TGCGCCAGCAGCTCCGAGGGGGGACTAGCTTCCAATGAGCAGTTCTTC | CASSSEGGLASNEQFF
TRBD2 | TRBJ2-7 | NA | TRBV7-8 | TGTGCCAGCACCCTTCGGGCTAGCGGGATCTACGAGCAGTACTTC | CASTLRASGIYEQYF
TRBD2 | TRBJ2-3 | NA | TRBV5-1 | TGCGCCAGCAGCTTGGTCCCCGGACTAGCGGGAGGCACAGATACGCAGTATTTT | CASSLVPGLAGGTDTQYF
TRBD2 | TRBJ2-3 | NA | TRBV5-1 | TGCGCCAGCAGCCTCGGGGGGGGGAACACAGATACGCAGTATTTT | CASSLGGGNTDTQYF
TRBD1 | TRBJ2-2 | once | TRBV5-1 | TGCGCCAGCAGCCCATATGACAGGGCTTCCGGGGAGCTGTTTTTT | CASSPYDRASGELFF
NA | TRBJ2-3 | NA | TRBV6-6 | TGTGCCAGCAGTTACCCGCGGGACGCGAGCGCAGATACGCAGTATTTT | CASSYPRDASADTQYF
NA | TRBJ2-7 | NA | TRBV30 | TGTGCCTGGGGAGACAACTCCTACGAGCAGTACTTC | CAWGDNSYEQYF
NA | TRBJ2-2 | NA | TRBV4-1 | TGCGCCAGCAGCCAAGTGGGCACCGGGGAGCTGTTTTTT | CASSQVGTGELFF
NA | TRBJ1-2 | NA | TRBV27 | TGTGCCAGCAGTTTCTCGGACCAGCGGGGCTATGGCTACACCTTC | CASSFSDQRGYGYTF
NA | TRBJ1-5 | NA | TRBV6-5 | TGTGCCAGCAGTTCCGGTACCGGTCAGCCCCAGCATTTT | CASSSGTGQPQHF
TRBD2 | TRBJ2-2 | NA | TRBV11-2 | TGTGCCAGCAGCTCTCGACTAGCGGGGGGGCGGTTCGGCGGGGAGCTGTTTTTT | CASSSRLAGGRFGGELFF
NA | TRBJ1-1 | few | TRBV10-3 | TGTGCCACCTCACAGGGGAACACTGAAGCTTTCTTT | CATSQGNTEAFF
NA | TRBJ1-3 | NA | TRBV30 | TGTGCCTGGGTACGGGACTCGAGCTCTGGAAACACCATATATTTT | CAWVRDSSSGNTIYF
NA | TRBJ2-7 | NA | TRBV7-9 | TGTGCCAGCAGTCCTACACATTCCTACGAGCAGTACTTC | CASSPTHSYEQYF
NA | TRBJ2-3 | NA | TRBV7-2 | TGTGCCAGCAGCCCGTCACCCGAACCCACAGATACGCAGTATTTT | CASSPSPEPTDTQYF
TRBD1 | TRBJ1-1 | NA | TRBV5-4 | TGCGCCAGCAGCCTCATCCAGGGGGCTAACACTGAAGCTTTCTTT | CASSLIQGANTEAFF
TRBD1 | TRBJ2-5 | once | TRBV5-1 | TGCGCCAGCAGCTTTGGACAGGGTCCGAAAGAGACCCAGTACTTC | CASSFGQGPKETQYF
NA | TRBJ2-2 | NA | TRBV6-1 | TGTGCCAGCACTGTGGGTTCGACCGGGGAGCTGTTTTTT | CASTVGSTGELFF
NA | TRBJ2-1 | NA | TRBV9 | TGTGCCAGCAGCGTTAACAATGAGCAGTTCTTC | CASSVNNEQFF
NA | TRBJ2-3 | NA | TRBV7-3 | TGTGCCAGCAGCCCAAGACGGACAGCTACCACAGATACGCAGTATTTT | CASSPRRTATTDTQYF
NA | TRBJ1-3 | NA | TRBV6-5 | TGTGCCAGCAGTTACCTCGGCCTTGGAAACACCATATATTTT | CASSYLGLGNTIYF
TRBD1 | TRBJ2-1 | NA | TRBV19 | TGTGCCAGTGAGGTGGGCCGGGGGACAGGAGAGCAGTTCTTC | CASEVGRGTGEQFF
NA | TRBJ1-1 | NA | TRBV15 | TGTGCCACCAGCAGAGGAATTTCAGGTGAAGCTTTCTTT | CATSRGISGEAFF
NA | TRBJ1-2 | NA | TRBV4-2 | TGTGCCAGCAGCCAAGTTTCCGAGTCAGCTCAAGGGGTTGGCTACACCTTC | CASSQVSESAQGVGYTF
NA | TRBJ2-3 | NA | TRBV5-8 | TGTGCCAGCAGCTTGGGAACATTTAGCACAGATACGCAGTATTTT | CASSLGTFSTDTQYF
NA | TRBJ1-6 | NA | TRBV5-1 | TGCGCCAGCAGCGGAGGGGGATTGGGAAATTCACCCCTCCACTTT | CASSGGGLGNSPLHF